This TCR beta chain appears in the sequencing data of a study of cytomegalovirus exposure and HLA in healthy donors. Among the donors, all were healthy bone marrow donors. Of note for this clone: Its cognate antigen is unknown.

This CDR3 is built from 15 residues. V gave up 1 base and J gave up 3 bases, with 12 bases separating them. Germline V CDR1 and CDR2: SGHTS, YDEGEE. PCR amplification relied on 60 Vbeta primers (plus 13 Jbeta primers). TCRdb keeps only in-frame clones here, not all; method: immunoSEQ multiplex PCR. The data contain 150,000 to 200,000 clones, around 83% of them seen just once; the ten biggest clones take up 2% to 2.5%. Points from the study as a whole: It was assumed in the presence/absence analyses that sequencing depth was roughly uniform across donors. Cytomegalovirus association was listed for about 160 TCR beta chains. In a later analysis, parvovirus B19, influenza, CMV and Epstein-Barr virus appeared linked to several top co-occurrence clusters.

The V gene is TRBV5-8, the J gene TRBJ2-3; D is possibly TRBD2 (5 bases). The TCR originated in a man younger than 35 in good health and CMV-seropositive. Sample: PBMCs. CDR3 sequence (DNA): TGTGCCAGCAGCTTGCGACGGGGATGGACAGATACGCAGTATTTT. It is translated as CASSLRRGWTDTQYF.